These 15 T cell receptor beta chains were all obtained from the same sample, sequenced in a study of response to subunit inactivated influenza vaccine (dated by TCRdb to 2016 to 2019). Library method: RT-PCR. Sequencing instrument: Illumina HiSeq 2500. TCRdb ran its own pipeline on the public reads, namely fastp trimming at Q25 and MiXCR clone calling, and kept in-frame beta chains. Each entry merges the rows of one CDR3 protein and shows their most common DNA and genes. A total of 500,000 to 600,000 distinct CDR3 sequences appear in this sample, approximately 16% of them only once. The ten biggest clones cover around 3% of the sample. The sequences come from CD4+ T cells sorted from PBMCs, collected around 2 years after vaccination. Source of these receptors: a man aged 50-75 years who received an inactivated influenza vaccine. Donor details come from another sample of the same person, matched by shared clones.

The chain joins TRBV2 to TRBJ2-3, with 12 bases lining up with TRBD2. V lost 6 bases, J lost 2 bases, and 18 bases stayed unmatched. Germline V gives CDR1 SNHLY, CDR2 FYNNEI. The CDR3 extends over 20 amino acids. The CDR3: CASSLGRFLAGGPNTDTQYF. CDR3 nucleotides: TGTGCCAGCAGCCTCGGCCGGTTTCTAGCGGGAGGGCCGAACACAGATACGCAGTATTTT.

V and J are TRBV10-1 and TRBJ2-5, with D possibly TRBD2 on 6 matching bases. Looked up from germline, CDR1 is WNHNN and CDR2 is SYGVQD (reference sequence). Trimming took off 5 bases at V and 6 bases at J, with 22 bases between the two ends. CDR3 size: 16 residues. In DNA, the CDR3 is TGCGCCAGCAGTCCCGGGACTTACTTAACCCCCCAGACCCAGTACTTC. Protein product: CASSPGTYLTPQTQYF.

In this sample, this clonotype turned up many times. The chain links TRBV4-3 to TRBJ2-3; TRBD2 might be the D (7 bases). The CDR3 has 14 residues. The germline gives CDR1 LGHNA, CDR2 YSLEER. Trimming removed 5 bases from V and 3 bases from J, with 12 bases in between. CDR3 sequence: CASSGGARTDTQYF. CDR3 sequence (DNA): TGCGCCAGCAGCGGGGGGGCCAGGACAGATACGCAGTATTTT.

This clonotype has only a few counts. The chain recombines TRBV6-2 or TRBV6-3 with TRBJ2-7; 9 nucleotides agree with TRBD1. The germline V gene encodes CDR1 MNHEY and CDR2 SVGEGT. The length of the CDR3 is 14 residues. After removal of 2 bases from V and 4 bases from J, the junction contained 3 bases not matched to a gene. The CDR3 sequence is CASSYPDRGYEQYF. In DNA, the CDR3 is TGTGCCAGCAGTTACCCGGACAGGGGTTACGAGCAGTACTTC.

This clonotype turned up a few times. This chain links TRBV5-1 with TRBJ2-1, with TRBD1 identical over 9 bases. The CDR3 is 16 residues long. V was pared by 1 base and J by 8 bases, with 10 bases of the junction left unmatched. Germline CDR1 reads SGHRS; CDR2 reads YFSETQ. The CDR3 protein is CASSLLGDRAGDEQFF. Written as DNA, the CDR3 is TGCGCCAGCAGCTTGTTGGGGGACAGGGCCGGTGATGAGCAGTTCTTC.

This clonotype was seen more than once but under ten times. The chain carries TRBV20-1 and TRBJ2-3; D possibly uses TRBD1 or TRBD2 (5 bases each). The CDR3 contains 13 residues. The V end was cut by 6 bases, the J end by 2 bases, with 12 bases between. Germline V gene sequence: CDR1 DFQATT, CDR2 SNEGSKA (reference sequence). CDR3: CSARGPHTDTQYF. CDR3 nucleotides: TGCAGTGCCCGGGGACCGCACACAGATACGCAGTATTTT.

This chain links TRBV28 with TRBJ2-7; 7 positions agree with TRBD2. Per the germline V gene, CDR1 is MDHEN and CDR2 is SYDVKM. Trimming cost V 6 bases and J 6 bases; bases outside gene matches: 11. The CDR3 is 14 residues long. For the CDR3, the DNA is TGTGCCAGCAGGGTAACTAGCGCCTTCGGCGAGCAGTACTTC. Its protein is CASRVTSAFGEQYF.

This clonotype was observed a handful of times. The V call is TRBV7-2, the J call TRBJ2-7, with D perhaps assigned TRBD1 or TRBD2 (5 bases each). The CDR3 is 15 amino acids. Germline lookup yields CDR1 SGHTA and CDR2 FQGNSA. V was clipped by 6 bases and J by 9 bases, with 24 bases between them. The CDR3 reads CASRRSGTEVGGQYF. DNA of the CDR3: TGTGCCAGCAGACGCTCTGGGACCGAGGTCGGTGGGCAGTACTTC.

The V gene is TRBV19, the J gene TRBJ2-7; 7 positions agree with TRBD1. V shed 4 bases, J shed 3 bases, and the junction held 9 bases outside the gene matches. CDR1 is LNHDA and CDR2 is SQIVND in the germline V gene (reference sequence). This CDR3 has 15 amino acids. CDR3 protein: CASSTSGTAFYEQYF. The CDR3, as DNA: TGTGCCAGTAGTACCTCCGGGACAGCCTTCTACGAGCAGTACTTC.

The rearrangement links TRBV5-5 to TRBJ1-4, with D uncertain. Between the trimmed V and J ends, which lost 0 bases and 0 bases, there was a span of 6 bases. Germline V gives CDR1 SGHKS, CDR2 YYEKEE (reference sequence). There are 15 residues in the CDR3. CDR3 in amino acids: CASSLGIATNEKLFF. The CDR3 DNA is TGTGCCAGCAGCTTGGGTATCGCAACTAATGAAAAACTGTTTTTT.

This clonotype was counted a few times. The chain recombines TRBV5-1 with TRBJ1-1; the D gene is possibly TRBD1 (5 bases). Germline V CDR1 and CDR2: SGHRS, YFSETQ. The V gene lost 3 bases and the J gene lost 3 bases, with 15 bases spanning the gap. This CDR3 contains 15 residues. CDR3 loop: CASSSSEGLDTEAFF. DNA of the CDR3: TGCGCCAGCAGCTCGTCAGAGGGGCTCGACACTGAAGCTTTCTTT.

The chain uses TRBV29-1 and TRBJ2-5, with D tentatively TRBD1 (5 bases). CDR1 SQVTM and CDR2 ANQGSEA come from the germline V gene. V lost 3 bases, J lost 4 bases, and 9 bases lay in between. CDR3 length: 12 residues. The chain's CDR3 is CSVDQGRETQYF. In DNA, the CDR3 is TGCAGCGTTGATCAGGGTCGAGAGACCCAGTACTTC.

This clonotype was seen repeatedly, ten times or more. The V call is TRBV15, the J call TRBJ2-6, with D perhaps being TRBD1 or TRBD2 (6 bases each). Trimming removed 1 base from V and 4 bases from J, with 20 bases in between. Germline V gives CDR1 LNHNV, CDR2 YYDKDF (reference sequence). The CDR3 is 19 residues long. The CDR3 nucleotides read TGTGCCACCAGCAGAGTTGGGGGGCGACTGGCTTTAGGGGCCAACGTCCTGACTTTC. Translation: CATSRVGGRLALGANVLTF.

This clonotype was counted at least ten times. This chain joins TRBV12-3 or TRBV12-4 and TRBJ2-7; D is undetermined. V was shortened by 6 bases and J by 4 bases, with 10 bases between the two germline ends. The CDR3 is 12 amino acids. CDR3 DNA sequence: TGTGCCAGCAGCCTCGGACGGTACGAGCAGTACTTC. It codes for CASSLGRYEQYF.

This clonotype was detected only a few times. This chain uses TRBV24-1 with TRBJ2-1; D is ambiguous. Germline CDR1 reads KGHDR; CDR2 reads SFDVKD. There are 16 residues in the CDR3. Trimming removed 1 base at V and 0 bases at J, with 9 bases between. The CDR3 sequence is CATSDLGQDSYNEQFF. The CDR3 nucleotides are TGTGCCACCAGTGATTTAGGGCAGGACTCCTACAATGAGCAGTTCTTC.